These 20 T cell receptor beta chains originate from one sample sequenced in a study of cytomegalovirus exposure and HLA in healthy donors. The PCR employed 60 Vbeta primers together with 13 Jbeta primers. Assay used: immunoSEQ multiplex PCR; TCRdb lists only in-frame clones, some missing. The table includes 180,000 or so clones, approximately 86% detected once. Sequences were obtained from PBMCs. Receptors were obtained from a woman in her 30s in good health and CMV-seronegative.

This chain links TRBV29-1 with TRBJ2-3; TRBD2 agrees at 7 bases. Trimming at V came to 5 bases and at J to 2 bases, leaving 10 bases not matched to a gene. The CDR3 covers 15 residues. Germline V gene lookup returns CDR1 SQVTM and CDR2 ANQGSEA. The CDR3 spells CSVLYLGTITDTQYF. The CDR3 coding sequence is TGCAGCGTTCTATATTTGGGGACTATCACAGATACGCAGTATTTT.

The CDR3 DNA reads as TGTGCCAGCAGCCCCAGGACTAGCGGGCGGTACCAAGAGACCCAGTACTTC. Residues: CASSPRTSGRYQETQYF. The chain combines TRBV14 with TRBJ2-5; 11 bases fit TRBD2. J gave up 0 bases and V 4 bases, and 7 bases lay outside the gene matches. From germline, CDR1 is SGHDN and CDR2 FVKESK. CDR3 size: 17 residues.

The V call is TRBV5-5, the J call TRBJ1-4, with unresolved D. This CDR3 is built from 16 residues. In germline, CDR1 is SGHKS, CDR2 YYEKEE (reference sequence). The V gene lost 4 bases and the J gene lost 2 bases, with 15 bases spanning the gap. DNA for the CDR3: TGTGCCAGCAGCGCAGCCCCAGGCACGACTAATGAAAAACTGTTTTTT. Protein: CASSAAPGTTNEKLFF.

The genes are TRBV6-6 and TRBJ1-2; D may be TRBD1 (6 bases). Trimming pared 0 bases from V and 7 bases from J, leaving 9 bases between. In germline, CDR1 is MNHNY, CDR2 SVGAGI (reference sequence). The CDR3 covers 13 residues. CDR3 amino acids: CASSYSGTSGYTF. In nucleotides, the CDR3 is TGTGCCAGCAGTTACTCAGGGACAAGTGGCTACACCTTC.

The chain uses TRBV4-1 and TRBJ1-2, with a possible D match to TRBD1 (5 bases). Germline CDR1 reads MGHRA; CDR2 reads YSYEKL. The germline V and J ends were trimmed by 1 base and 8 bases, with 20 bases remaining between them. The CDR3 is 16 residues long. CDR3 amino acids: CASSQVVAGGPRGYTF. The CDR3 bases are TGCGCCAGCAGCCAAGTCGTAGCCGGGGGACCGCGGGGCTACACCTTC.

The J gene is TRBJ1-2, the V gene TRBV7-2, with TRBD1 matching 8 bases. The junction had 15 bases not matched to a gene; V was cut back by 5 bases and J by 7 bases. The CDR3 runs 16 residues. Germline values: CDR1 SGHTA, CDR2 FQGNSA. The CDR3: CASSPLGGQGAGGYTF. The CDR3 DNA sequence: TGTGCCAGCAGCCCACTTGGGGGGCAGGGGGCGGGTGGCTACACCTTC.

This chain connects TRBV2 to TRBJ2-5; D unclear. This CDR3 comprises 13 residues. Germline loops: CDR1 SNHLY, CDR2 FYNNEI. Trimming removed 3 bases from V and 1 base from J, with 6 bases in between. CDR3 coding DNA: TGTGCCAGCAGTGACTACCCCCAAGAGACCCAGTACTTC. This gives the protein CASSDYPQETQYF.

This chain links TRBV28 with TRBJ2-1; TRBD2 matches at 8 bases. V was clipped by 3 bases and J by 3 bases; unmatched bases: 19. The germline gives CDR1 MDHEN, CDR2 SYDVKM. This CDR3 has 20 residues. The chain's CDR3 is CASSLLPITELAGLYNEQFF. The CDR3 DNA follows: TGTGCCAGCAGTTTGCTCCCCATCACTGAGCTAGCGGGCCTCTACAATGAGCAGTTCTTC.

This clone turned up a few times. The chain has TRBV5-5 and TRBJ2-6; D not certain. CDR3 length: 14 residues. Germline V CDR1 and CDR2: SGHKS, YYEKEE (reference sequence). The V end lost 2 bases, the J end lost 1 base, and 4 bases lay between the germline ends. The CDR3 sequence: CASSFVSGANVLTF. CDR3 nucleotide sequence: TGTGCCAGCAGCTTCGTTTCTGGGGCCAACGTCCTGACTTTC.

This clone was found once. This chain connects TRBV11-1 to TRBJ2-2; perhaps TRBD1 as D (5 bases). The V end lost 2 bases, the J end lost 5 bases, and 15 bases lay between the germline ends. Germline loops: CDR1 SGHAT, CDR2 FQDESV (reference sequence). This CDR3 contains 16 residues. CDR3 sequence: CASSLWEGADTGELFF. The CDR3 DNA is TGTGCCAGCAGCTTATGGGAAGGGGCTGATACCGGGGAGCTGTTTTTT. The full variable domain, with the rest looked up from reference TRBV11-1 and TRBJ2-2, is EAEVAQSPRYKITEKSQAVAFWCDPISGHATLYWYRQILGQGPELLVQFQDESVVDDSQLPKDRFSAERLKGVDSTLKIQPAELGDSAMYLCASSLWEGADTGELFFGEGSRLTVL.

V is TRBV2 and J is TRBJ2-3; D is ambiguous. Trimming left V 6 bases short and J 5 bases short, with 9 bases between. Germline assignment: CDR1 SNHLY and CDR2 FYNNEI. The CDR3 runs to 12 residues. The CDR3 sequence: CASRASGDTQYF. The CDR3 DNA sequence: TGTGCCAGCAGGGCTTCAGGAGATACGCAGTATTTT.

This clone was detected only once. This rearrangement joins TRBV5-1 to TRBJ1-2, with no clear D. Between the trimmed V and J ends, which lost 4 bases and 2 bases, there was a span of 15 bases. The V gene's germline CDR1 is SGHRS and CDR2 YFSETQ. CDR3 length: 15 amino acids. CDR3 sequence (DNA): TGCGCCAGCAGCGAGACATCAGACGGAAACTATGGCTACACCTTC. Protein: CASSETSDGNYGYTF.

CDR3 sequence: CASSGGRTGDYEQYF. CDR3 in DNA: TGTGCCAGCAGCGGGGGGCGGACAGGGGACTACGAGCAGTACTTC. The rearrangement links TRBV6-1 to TRBJ2-7, with 9 bases aligning to TRBD1. V trimming: 6 bases; J trimming: 3 bases; junction bases outside the gene matches: 9. Germline V lookup: CDR1 MNHNS, CDR2 SASEGT. This CDR3 is 15 amino acids long.

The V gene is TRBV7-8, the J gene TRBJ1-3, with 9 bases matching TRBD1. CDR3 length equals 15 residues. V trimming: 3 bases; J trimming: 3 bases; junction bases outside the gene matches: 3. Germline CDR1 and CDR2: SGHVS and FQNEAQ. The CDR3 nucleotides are TGTGCCAGCAGCTTGGACAGGGGACTTGGAAACACCATATATTTT. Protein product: CASSLDRGLGNTIYF.

CDR3 loop: CASSLAGSAAETQYF. The CDR3 nucleotides read TGTGCCAGCAGCTTAGCGGGCTCTGCTGCGGAGACCCAGTACTTC. V is TRBV7-6 and J is TRBJ2-5; D uncertain. V was cut by 0 bases and J by 5 bases, with 13 bases left in between. This CDR3 comprises 15 residues. Germline V gene lookup returns CDR1 SGHVS and CDR2 FNYEAQ.

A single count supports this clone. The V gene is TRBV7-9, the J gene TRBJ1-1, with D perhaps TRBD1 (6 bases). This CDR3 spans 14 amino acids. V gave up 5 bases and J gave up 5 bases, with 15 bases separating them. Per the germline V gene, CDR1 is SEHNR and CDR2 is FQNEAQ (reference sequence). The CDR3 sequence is CASSPWGGQTEAFF. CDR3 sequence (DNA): TGTGCCAGCAGCCCCTGGGGGGGGCAGACTGAAGCTTTCTTT.

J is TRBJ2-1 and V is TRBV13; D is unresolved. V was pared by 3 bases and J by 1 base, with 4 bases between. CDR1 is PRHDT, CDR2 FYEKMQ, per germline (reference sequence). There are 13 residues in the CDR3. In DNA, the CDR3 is TGTGCCAGCAGCTTCGGGTCCTACAATGAGCAGTTCTTC. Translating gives CASSFGSYNEQFF.

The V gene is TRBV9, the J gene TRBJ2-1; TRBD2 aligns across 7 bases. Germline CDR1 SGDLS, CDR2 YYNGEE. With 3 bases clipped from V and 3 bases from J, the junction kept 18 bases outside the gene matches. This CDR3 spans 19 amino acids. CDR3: CASSAPRVGTKDDYNEQFF. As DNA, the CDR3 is TGTGCCAGCAGCGCCCCCCGCGTAGGGACTAAGGACGACTACAATGAGCAGTTCTTC.

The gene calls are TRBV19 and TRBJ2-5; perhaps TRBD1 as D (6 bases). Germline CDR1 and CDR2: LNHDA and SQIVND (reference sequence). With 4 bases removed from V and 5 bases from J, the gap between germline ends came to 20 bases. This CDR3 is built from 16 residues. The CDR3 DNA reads TGTGCCAGTAGTACCCTCTCTACCAGGGGTTTGGAGACCCAGTACTTC. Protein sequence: CASSTLSTRGLETQYF.

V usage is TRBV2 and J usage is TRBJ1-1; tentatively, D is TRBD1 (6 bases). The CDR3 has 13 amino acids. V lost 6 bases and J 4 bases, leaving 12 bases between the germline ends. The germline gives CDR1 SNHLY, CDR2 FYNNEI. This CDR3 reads CASSRQASTEAFF. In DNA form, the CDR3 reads TGTGCCAGCAGCCGACAGGCCAGCACTGAAGCTTTCTTT.